The source of this TCR beta chain is a study of siplizumab effects on memory and regulatory T cells. Study results and caveats: Sequences below about 10^-5 frequency were poorly captured. As a result, only a minor fraction of alloreactive clones mapped to unstimulated subsets.

The CDR3 is 13 amino acids. Trimming cost V 5 bases and J 1 base, with 9 bases left between them. Per germline, CDR1 GTSNPN and CDR2 SVGIG (reference sequence). Here immunoSEQ multiplex PCR was the method, and the copy in TCRdb shows in-frame clones only, minus some. The sample has about 56,000 clones; around 97% are singletons. Details on this clone: Its target is not known.

This clonotype was sampled from a human donor in good health. This chain uses TRBV30 with TRBJ2-1; the D gene is possibly TRBD1 (5 bases). The sample consisted of naive CD8+ T cells sorted from blood. CDR3 bases: TGTGCCTGGGAGCAGGGATCCTACAATGAGCAGTTCTTC. Encoded protein: CAWEQGSYNEQFF.